This T cell receptor beta chain was obtained from a study of blood T cell repertoires in COVID-19. Study background: The United States, Italy and Spain were the sources of the acute and convalescent COVID-19 samples. From T cells, B-cell-depleted T cells, or PBMCs came the material, which was cDNA or gDNA.

Per the study methods: Scientists estimated how many nucleated cells there were by amplifying reference gene primers. Sequenced by immunoSEQ multiplex PCR; TCRdb stores in-frame clones only, minus some. V, J and clone size are those of that table, while D and trimming were read from the DNA. In the table there are roughly 140,000 clones, roughly four fifths of which are singletons. This CDR3 region has 15 residues. Germline CDR1 is KGHSH and CDR2 is LQKENI. V was shortened by 6 bases and J by 1 base, with 12 bases between the two germline ends. The chain links TRBV18 to TRBJ2-2, with D maybe TRBD1 (6 bases). Sequenced: peripheral blood. The source of this sequence is a human donor in a cohort sampled during active COVID-19. DNA of the CDR3: TGTGCCAGCTCCACCGGACAGAGGAACACCGGGGAGCTGTTTTTT. Translation: CASSTGQRNTGELFF.